The rows below give T cell receptor beta chains drawn from one sample of a study of blood T cell repertoires in COVID-19. Some clones are missing from TCRdb's copy, which holds only in-frame ones; the method was immunoSEQ multiplex PCR. The table shows about 120,000 clones, with just under 80% occurring only once. Sequencing was performed on peripheral blood. These receptors were collected from a man aged 60 to 69 with active or convalescent COVID-19. Each CDR3 is given with its conserved first and last residue. Each record gives: J gene, D gene, clone size, V gene, CDR3 DNA, CDR3 protein. D genes are given only for firm matches. The listing skips clone size in some rows; elsewhere it reads once, few, many or a size class.

TRBJ2-3	TRBD1	NA	TRBV3-1/TRBV3-2	TGTGCCAGCAGCCCCTTCGAGGGGGACAGAAATACGCAGTATTTT	CASSPFEGDRNTQYF
TRBJ2-7	NA	NA	TRBV4-3	TGCGCCAGCAGCCAAGAGAGAGGGGGGGGCCAGTACTTC	CASSQERGGGQYF
TRBJ2-3	NA	NA	TRBV3-1/TRBV3-2	TGTGCCAGCAGCCCGAGGACTAACTTCGGAGCAGATACGCAGTATTTT	CASSPRTNFGADTQYF
TRBJ1-5	NA	NA	TRBV28	TGTGCCAGCAGTTCACTGGACAGTATCAATCAGCCCCAGCATTTT	CASSSLDSINQPQHF
TRBJ2-3	NA	few	TRBV9	TGTGCCAGCAGCCCCCTCGCGGGTTCGCCTAGCACAGATACGCAGTATTTT	CASSPLAGSPSTDTQYF
TRBJ2-5	TRBD2	NA	TRBV27	TGTGCCAGCAGTTTTGAAGCTAGCGGGTACCAAGAGACCCAGTACTTC	CASSFEASGYQETQYF
TRBJ2-1	NA	NA	TRBV19	TGTGCCAGTAGTCTCGCTCCGGATGAGCAGTTCTTC	CASSLAPDEQFF
TRBJ1-5	NA	NA	TRBV7-9	TGTGCCAGCAGCCTACTGGGAGTAGGGAGCCCCCAGCATTTT	CASSLLGVGSPQHF
TRBJ2-1	TRBD2	NA	TRBV5-4	TGTGCCAGCAGCTCCCGGACTAGCGGTGAGCAGTTCTTC	CASSSRTSGEQFF
TRBJ2-5	NA	NA	TRBV6-2/TRBV6-3	TGTGCCAGCAGCCCCATAACTAGTACCGGGGAGACCCAGTACTTC	CASSPITSTGETQYF
TRBJ1-2	NA	NA	TRBV7-3	TGTGCCAGCAGCAGGGGCAAGGGCTATGGCTACACCTTC	CASSRGKGYGYTF
TRBJ2-1	NA	NA	TRBV6-5	TGTGCCTCTTCAGGGGAGATCTACAATGAGCAGTTCTTC	CASSGEIYNEQFF
TRBJ2-5	NA	NA	TRBV30	TGTGCCTGGAGTGTACAACCGGGAGAGACCCAGTACTTC	CAWSVQPGETQYF
TRBJ2-5	TRBD2	few	TRBV29-1	TGCAGCGTTGCATTAGCGGGATGGGAGACCCAGTACTTC	CSVALAGWETQYF
TRBJ2-7	TRBD2	few	TRBV19	TGTGCCAGTAGTACCCTAGCGGGGCAAGGGAGGTTCTACGAGCAGTACTTC	CASSTLAGQGRFYEQYF
TRBJ2-1	TRBD2	once	TRBV28	TGTGCCAGCTTGACGGGACTAGCGGGAGGTAGGGCCAATGAGCAGTTCTTC	CASLTGLAGGRANEQFF